The present T cell receptor beta chain was sequenced within a study of blood T cells in healthy people across ages. Germline V gene lookup returns CDR1 SGHKS and CDR2 YYEKEE (reference sequence). This CDR3 is built from 16 residues. The ends were cut back, 1 base at V and 7 bases at J, with 18 bases in the middle. A second 7 to 11 cycle PCR used barcoded and J-beta primers. TCRdb re-called the 5' RACE reads with MiXCR, one entry per CDR3 protein. The profile shows 1.5 million to 2 million distinct CDR3 sequences, about 28% of them singletons. This clonotype was found a few times. The sample comprised blood. The chain has TRBV5-5 and TRBJ2-1, with a weak D call TRBD2 (5 bases). The sequence came from a woman aged 25 to 39 in good health. CDR3 in DNA: TGTGCCAGCAGCTTGTTTCAGAGGGTTCCATTAAATGAGCAGTTCTTC. As protein: CASSLFQRVPLNEQFF. Using reference TRBV5-5 and TRBJ2-1 for the parts outside the CDR3, the full variable domain is DAGVTQSPTHLIKTRGQQVTLRCSPISGHKSVSWYQQVLGQGPQFIFQYYEKEERGRGNFPDRFSARQFPNYSSELNVNALLLGDSALYLCASSLFQRVPLNEQFFGPGTRLTVL.